These 6 T cell receptor beta chains were sequenced from one sample in a study of CDR3 diversity in severe acne. TCRdb called the PCR reads again in MiXCR, with one record for every CDR3 protein. The table records approximately 90,000 distinct CDR3 sequences, roughly 49% of them present only once. The sequenced material came from blood. These receptors all come from a male donor with severe acne vulgaris.

The chain recombines TRBV9 with TRBJ2-1, with TRBD1 identical over 10 bases. J was trimmed by 7 bases and V by 0 bases; bases with no gene match: 7. The CDR3 length is 16 residues. Germline CDR1 SGDLS, CDR2 YYNGEE. The CDR3 protein is CASSVAYRTGGNEQFF. Here the CDR3 DNA reads TGTGCCAGCAGCGTAGCTTATAGGACAGGGGGGAATGAGCAGTTCTTC.

This clonotype was recorded a few times. The V gene is TRBV10-2, the J gene TRBJ2-5; 7 bases align to TRBD2. Germline lookup yields CDR1 WSHSY and CDR2 SAAADI. V dropped 6 bases and J dropped 4; count of bases not matched to a gene: 8. The CDR3 extends over 14 amino acids. Written as DNA, the CDR3 is TGCGCCAGCAGAAACCGGGACTACGGAGAGACCCAGTACTTC. As protein: CASRNRDYGETQYF.

This clonotype was observed at least ten times. The chain combines TRBV4-2 with TRBJ2-5, with D perhaps TRBD2 (6 bases). The V gene lost 4 bases and the J gene lost 3 bases, with 15 bases spanning the gap. In germline, CDR1 is LGHNA, CDR2 YNFKEQ. The length of the CDR3 is 15 residues. This chain's CDR3 is CASSPRDSAEETQYF. Here the CDR3 DNA reads TGTGCCAGCAGCCCCCGGGACTCCGCAGAAGAGACCCAGTACTTC.

This clonotype showed up many times. The V call is TRBV5-1, the J call TRBJ2-1; D is uncertain. Trimming took 2 bases from V and 1 from J, leaving 10 bases between them. Germline lookup yields CDR1 SGHRS and CDR2 YFSETQ. The CDR3 has 15 amino acids. The CDR3 sequence is CASSFSRPSYNEQFF. In DNA, the CDR3 is TGCGCCAGCAGCTTTTCGAGGCCTTCCTACAATGAGCAGTTCTTC. Complete variable domain (other parts from reference TRBV5-1 and TRBJ2-1): KAGVTQTPRYLIKTRGQQVTLSCSPISGHRSVSWYQQTPGQGLQFLFEYFSETQRNKGNFPGRFSGRQFSNSRSEMNVSTLELGDSALYLCASSFSRPSYNEQFFGPGTRLTVL.

This clonotype was seen many times. V gene TRBV7-2 combines with J gene TRBJ1-2; D is uncertain. The germline CDR1 and CDR2 sequences are SGHTA and FQGNSA. Trimming removed 3 bases at V and 4 bases at J, with 9 bases between. The CDR3 covers 13 residues. The DNA of the CDR3 is TGTGCCAGCAGCTTGATCCTATTCTATGGCTACACCTTC. Its translation: CASSLILFYGYTF.

Concerning this clonotype itself: A much larger clone sits a single nucleotide away, making a read error possible. V is TRBV20-1 and J is TRBJ1-5; no reliable D call. CDR1 is DFQATT and CDR2 is SNEGSKA in the germline V gene (reference sequence). This CDR3 is 14 amino acids long. The V gene lost 1 base and the J gene lost 2 bases, with 9 bases spanning the gap. DNA of the CDR3: TGCAGTGCTAGAGGAGGGCCTTGCAATCAGCCCCAGCATTTT. Protein: CSARGGPCNQPQHF.